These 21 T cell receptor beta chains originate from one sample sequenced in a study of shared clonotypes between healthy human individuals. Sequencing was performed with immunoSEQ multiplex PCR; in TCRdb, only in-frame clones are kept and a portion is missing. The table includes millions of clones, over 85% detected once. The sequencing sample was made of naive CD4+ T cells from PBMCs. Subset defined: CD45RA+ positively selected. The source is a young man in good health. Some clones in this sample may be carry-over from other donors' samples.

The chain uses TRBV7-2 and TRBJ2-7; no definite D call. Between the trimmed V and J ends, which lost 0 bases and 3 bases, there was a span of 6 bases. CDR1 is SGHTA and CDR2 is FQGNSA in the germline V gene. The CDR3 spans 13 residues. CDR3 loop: CASSLAGFYEQYF. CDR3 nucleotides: TGTGCCAGCAGCTTAGCAGGGTTCTACGAGCAGTACTTC.

CDR3 region: CASKTSGRTGEQYF. CDR3 bases: TGTGCCAGCAAGACTAGCGGGAGAACGGGCGAGCAGTACTTC. This chain links TRBV2 with TRBJ2-7; 12 bases are a match to TRBD2. V was pared by 7 bases and J by 6 bases, with 7 bases of the junction left unmatched. The CDR3 is 14 residues long. Looked up from germline, CDR1 is SNHLY and CDR2 is FYNNEI.

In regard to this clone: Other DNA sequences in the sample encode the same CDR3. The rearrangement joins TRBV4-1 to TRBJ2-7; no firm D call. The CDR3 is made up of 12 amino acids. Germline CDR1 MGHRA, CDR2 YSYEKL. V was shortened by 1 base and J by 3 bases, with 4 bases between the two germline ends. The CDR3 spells CASSQGHYEQYF. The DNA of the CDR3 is TGCGCCAGCAGCCAAGGACACTACGAGCAGTACTTC.

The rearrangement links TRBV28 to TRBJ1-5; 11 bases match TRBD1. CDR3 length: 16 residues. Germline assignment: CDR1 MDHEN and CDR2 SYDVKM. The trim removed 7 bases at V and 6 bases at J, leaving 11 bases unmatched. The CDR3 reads CASNLYGTGGSQPQHF. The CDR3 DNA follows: TGTGCCAGCAACCTTTACGGGACAGGGGGTAGTCAGCCCCAGCATTTT. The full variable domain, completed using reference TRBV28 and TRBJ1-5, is DVKVTQSSRYLVKRTGEKVFLECVQDMDHENMFWYRQDPGLGLRLIYFSYDVKMKEKGDIPEGYSVSREKKERFSLILESASTNQTSMYLCASNLYGTGGSQPQHFGDGTRLSIL.

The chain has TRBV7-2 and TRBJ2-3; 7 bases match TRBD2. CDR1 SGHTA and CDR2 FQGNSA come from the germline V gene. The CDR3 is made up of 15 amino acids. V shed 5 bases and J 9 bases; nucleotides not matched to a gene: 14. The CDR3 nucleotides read TGTGCCAGCAGCGTTAGCGGGCGGCGGGAGACGACGCAGTATTTT. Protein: CASSVSGRRETTQYF.

Written as DNA, the CDR3 is TGTGCCAGTACTTCCCCACCCCACTACAATGAGCAGTTCTTC. This encodes CASTSPPHYNEQFF. The V call is TRBV19, the J call TRBJ2-1; D call uncertain. This CDR3 contains 14 residues. V lost 7 bases and J lost 3, with 13 bases in between. Per the germline V gene, CDR1 is LNHDA and CDR2 is SQIVND (reference sequence). The full variable domain, rest sourced from reference TRBV19 and TRBJ2-1, is DGGITQSPKYLFRKEGQNVTLSCEQNLNHDAMYWYRQDPGQGLRLIYYSQIVNDFQKGDIAEGYSVSREKKESFPLTVTSAQKNPTAFYLCASTSPPHYNEQFFGPGTRLTVL.

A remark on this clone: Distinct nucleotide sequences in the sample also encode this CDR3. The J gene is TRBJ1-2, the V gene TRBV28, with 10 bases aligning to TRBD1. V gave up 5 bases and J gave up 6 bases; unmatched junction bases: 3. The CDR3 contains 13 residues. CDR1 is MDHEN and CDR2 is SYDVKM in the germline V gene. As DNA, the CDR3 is TGTGCCAGCAGTCGGACAGGGGGGGATGGCTACACCTTC. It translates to CASSRTGGDGYTF.

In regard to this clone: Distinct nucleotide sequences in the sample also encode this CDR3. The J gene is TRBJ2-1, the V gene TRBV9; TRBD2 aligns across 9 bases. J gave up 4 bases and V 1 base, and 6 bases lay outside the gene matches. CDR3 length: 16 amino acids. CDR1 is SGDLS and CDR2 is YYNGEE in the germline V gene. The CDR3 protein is CASSVLGLAGYNEQFF. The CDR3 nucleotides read TGTGCCAGCAGCGTATTGGGGCTAGCGGGGTACAATGAGCAGTTCTTC.

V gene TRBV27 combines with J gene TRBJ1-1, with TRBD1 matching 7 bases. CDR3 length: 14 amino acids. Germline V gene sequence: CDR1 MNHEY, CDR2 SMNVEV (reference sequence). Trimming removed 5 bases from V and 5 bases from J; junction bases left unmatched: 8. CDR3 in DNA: TGTGCCAGCAGTCGCGACAGGGTCGGGACTGAAGCTTTCTTT. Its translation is CASSRDRVGTEAFF.

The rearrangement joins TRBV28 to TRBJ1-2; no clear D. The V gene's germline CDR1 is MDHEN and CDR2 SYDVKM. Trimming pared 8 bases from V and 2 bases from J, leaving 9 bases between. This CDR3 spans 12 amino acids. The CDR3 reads CASFTLNYGYTF. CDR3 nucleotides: TGTGCCAGCTTCACCTTGAACTATGGCTACACCTTC.

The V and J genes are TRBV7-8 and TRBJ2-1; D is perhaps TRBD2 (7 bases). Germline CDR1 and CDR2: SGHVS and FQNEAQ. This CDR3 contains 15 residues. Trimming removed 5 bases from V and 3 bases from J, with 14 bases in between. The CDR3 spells CASSLGGDFYNEQFF. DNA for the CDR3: TGTGCCAGCAGCCTAGGGGGGGACTTCTACAATGAGCAGTTCTTC.

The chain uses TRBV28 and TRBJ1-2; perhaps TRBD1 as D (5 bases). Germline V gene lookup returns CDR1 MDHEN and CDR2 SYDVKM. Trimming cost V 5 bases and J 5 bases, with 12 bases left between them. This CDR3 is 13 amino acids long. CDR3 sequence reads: CASSVDIWYGYTF. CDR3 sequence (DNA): TGTGCCAGCAGTGTGGACATTTGGTATGGCTACACCTTC.

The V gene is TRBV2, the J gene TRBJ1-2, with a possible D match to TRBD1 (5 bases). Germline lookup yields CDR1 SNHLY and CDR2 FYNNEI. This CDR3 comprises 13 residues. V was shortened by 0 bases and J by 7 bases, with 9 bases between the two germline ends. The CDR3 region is CASSEARQGGYTF. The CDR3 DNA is TGTGCCAGCAGTGAAGCGAGGCAGGGTGGCTACACCTTC.

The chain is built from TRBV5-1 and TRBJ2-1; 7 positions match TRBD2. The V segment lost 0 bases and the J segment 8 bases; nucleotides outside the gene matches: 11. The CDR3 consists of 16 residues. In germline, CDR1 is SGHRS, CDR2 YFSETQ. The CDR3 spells CASSLGITSVGDEQFF. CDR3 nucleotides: TGCGCCAGCAGCTTGGGCATCACTAGCGTGGGGGATGAGCAGTTCTTC.

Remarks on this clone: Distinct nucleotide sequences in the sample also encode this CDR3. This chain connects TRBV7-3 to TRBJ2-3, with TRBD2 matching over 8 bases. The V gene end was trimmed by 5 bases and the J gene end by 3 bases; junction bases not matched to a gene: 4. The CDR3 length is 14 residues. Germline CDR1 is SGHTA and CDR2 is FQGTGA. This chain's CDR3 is CASSLGLETDTQYF. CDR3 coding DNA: TGTGCCAGCAGCCTGGGACTAGAAACAGATACGCAGTATTTT.

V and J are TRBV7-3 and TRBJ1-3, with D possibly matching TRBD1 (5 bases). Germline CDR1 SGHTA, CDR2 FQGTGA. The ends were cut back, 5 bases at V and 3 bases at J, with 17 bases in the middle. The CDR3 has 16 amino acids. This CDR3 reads CASSVHGQGVGNTIYF. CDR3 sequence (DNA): TGTGCCAGCAGCGTTCACGGGCAGGGAGTTGGAAACACCATATATTTT.

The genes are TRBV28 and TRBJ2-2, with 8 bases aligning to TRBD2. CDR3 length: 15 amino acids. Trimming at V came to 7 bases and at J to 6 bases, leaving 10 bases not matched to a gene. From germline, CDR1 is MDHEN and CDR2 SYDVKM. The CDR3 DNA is TGTGCCAGCAACCCTGGAGGACTAGCAGCCGGGGAGCTGTTTTTT. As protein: CASNPGGLAAGELFF.

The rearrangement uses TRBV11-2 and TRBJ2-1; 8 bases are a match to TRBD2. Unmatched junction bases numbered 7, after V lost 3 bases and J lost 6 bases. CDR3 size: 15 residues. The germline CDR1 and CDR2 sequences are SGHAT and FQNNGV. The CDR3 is CASSFTGGPPNEQFF. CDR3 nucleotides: TGTGCCAGCAGCTTCACGGGAGGGCCGCCCAATGAGCAGTTCTTC.

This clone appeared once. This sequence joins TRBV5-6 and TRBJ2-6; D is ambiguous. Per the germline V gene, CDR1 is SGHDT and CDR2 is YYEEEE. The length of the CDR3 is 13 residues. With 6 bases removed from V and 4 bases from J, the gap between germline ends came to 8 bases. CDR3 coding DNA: TGTGCCAGCACCCGCCAAGGGGCCAACGTCCTGACTTTC. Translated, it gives CASTRQGANVLTF.

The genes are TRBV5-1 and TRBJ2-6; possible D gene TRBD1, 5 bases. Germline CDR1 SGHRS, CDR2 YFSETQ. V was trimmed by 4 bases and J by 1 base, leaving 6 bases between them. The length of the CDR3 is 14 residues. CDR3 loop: CASSTGSGANVLTF. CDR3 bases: TGCGCCAGCAGCACAGGTTCTGGGGCCAACGTCCTGACTTTC.

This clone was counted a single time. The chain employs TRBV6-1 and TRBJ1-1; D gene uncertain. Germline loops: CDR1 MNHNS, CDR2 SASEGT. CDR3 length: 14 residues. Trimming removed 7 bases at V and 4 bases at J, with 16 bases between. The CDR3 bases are TGTGCCAGCAATAGAGGGCAGCTTCTCACTGAAGCTTTCTTT. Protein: CASNRGQLLTEAFF.